One sample yielded the 23 T cell receptor beta chains listed below, sequenced in a study of CD8+ T cells in alopecia areata. Extraction and reverse transcription of RNA yielded cDNA as the sequencing template. Assay used: immunoSEQ multiplex PCR; TCRdb lists only in-frame clones, some missing. In the table there are some 51,000 clones, approximately 96% of which are singletons. The sequencing here drew on CD8+ T cells sorted from blood, taken at week 0. These receptors all stem from a human donor with alopecia areata.

The V call is TRBV5-6, the J call TRBJ1-1; 7 bases align to TRBD1. J lost 5 bases, V lost 4 bases, and 8 bases had no gene match. Germline V gives CDR1 SGHDT, CDR2 YYEEEE. The CDR3 totals 14 residues. The CDR3 nucleotides are TGTGCCAGCAGCACCTCGACAGGGTTTACTGAAGCTTTCTTT. This codes for CASSTSTGFTEAFF. The full variable domain, its missing parts supplied by reference TRBV5-6 and TRBJ1-1, is DAGVTQSPTHLIKTRGQQVTLRCSPKSGHDTVSWYQQALGQGPQFIFQYYEEEERQRGNFPDRFSGHQFPNYSSELNVNALLLGDSALYLCASSTSTGFTEAFFGQGTRLTVV.

The J gene is TRBJ2-3, the V gene TRBV11-2, with TRBD1 as a possible D gene (5 bases). The CDR3 extends over 17 amino acids. Germline V gives CDR1 SGHAT, CDR2 FQNNGV. The ends were cut back, 1 base at V and 0 bases at J, with 14 bases in the middle. Written as DNA, the CDR3 is TGTGCCAGCAGCTTAGGGGGCGACTTGGGTAGCACAGATACGCAGTATTTT. This sequence encodes CASSLGGDLGSTDTQYF.

V is TRBV29-1 and J is TRBJ2-5; D unclear. Per the germline V gene, CDR1 is SQVTM and CDR2 is ANQGSEA. The V gene lost 3 bases and the J gene lost 4 bases, with 6 bases spanning the gap. CDR3 length: 11 residues. CDR3 residues: CSVDEIETQYF. DNA for the CDR3: TGCAGCGTTGATGAGATAGAGACCCAGTACTTC.

The gene calls are TRBV7-2 and TRBJ2-7; perhaps TRBD2 as D (5 bases). This CDR3 has 12 residues. V was clipped by 5 bases and J by 5 bases, with 10 bases between them. Germline assignment: CDR1 SGHTA and CDR2 FQGNSA. The CDR3 sequence: CASSITRNEQYF. CDR3 nucleotides: TGTGCCAGCAGCATTACTAGGAACGAGCAGTACTTC.

This chain connects TRBV10-3 to TRBJ2-7; 10 bases agree with TRBD1. The V gene's germline CDR1 is ENHRY and CDR2 SYGVKD. J was trimmed by 1 base and V by 7 bases; bases with no gene match: 1. The CDR3 runs to 13 residues. The CDR3 nucleotides read TGTGCCATCACGGACAGGGGGTCCTACGAGCAGTACTTC. Translating gives CAITDRGSYEQYF.

The chain couples TRBV30 to TRBJ2-1; D uncertain. The germline V gene has CDR1 GTSNPN and CDR2 SVGIG (reference sequence). The CDR3 runs to 15 residues. The germline V and J ends were trimmed by 2 bases and 8 bases, with 19 bases remaining between them. The CDR3 here is CAWSNFRRNNDEQFF. DNA of the CDR3: TGTGCCTGGAGTAACTTTCGGCGGAATAACGATGAGCAGTTCTTC.

The genes are TRBV6-5 and TRBJ2-7; 9 nucleotides align to TRBD1. Germline trimming cut 5 bases from V and 1 base from J; bases unmatched to any gene: 6. The CDR3 is 15 amino acids. Germline CDR1 and CDR2: MNHEY and SVGAGI. The CDR3 spells CASSIGTGPSYEQYF. The CDR3 DNA sequence: TGTGCCAGCAGTATAGGGACAGGGCCTTCCTACGAGCAGTACTTC.

The V gene is TRBV11-1, the J gene TRBJ2-1, with TRBD1 as a possible D gene (5 bases). The germline V and J ends were trimmed by 8 bases and 6 bases, with 8 bases remaining between them. The CDR3 spans 11 residues. In germline, CDR1 is SGHAT, CDR2 FQDESV (reference sequence). The CDR3 DNA is TGTGCCAGCCTCGACAGCAATGAGCAGTTCTTC. The encoded protein is CASLDSNEQFF.

The gene calls are TRBV6-6 and TRBJ2-7, with D tentatively TRBD1 (6 bases). The V end was cut by 4 bases, the J end by 2 bases, with 15 bases between. Germline-derived CDR1 and CDR2 are MNHNY and SVGAGI (reference sequence). This CDR3 has 15 amino acids. In DNA form, the CDR3 reads TGTGCCAGCAGTTCATGGACAGCCGACACCTACGAGCAGTACTTC. The encoded protein is CASSSWTADTYEQYF.

This clone was observed once. This CDR3 reads CASSWGDRQETQYF. CDR3 DNA sequence: TGCGCCAGCAGTTGGGGGGATCGCCAAGAGACCCAGTACTTC. The chain is built from TRBV5-1 and TRBJ2-5; D is possibly TRBD2 (6 bases). The CDR3 spans 14 residues. V was cut by 5 bases and J by 1 base, with 12 bases left in between. Germline CDR1 reads SGHRS; CDR2 reads YFSETQ. Based on the CDR3 plus reference TRBV5-1 and TRBJ2-5, the full variable domain is KAGVTQTPRYLIKTRGQQVTLSCSPISGHRSVSWYQQTPGQGLQFLFEYFSETQRNKGNFPGRFSGRQFSNSRSEMNVSTLELGDSALYLCASSWGDRQETQYFGPGTRLLVL.

The chain combines TRBV4-3 with TRBJ2-2, with 8 positions matching TRBD2. The CDR3 extends over 18 amino acids. Germline V gives CDR1 LGHNA, CDR2 YSLEER. V shed 3 bases and J 4 bases; nucleotides not matched to a gene: 13. The CDR3 DNA follows: TGCGCCAGCAGCCATGCTGGTAGCGGGGCCTCGAGCACCGGGGAGCTGTTTTTT. Residues: CASSHAGSGASSTGELFF.

This clone appeared once. The V gene is TRBV4-3, the J gene TRBJ1-1; 12 bases agree with TRBD1. V lost 1 base to trimming and J lost 5 bases; unmatched junction nucleotides: 11. There are 18 residues in the CDR3. Germline V lookup: CDR1 LGHNA, CDR2 YSLEER. As DNA, the CDR3 is TGCGCCAGCAGCCAAGTGCCACGGGACAGGGGGCCGGAGACTGAAGCTTTCTTT. Protein sequence: CASSQVPRDRGPETEAFF.

This rearrangement joins TRBV7-9 to TRBJ1-5; 10 bases are a match to TRBD1. The junction had 1 base not matched to a gene; V was cut back by 4 bases and J by 4 bases. There are 14 residues in the CDR3. Germline V gene lookup returns CDR1 SEHNR and CDR2 FQNEAQ (reference sequence). The CDR3 coding sequence is TGTGCCAGCAGCTGGACAGGGGGAAATCAGCCCCAGCATTTT. Translation gives CASSWTGGNQPQHF.

The chain employs TRBV12-5 and TRBJ2-7, with D possibly being TRBD2 (6 bases). Looked up from germline, CDR1 is LGHNT and CDR2 is FRNRAP. V lost 9 bases and J lost 1, with 16 bases in between. The CDR3 is 14 residues long. CDR3 residues: CARGAGLKSYEQYF. CDR3 DNA: TGTGCTAGGGGCGCGGGACTTAAATCCTACGAGCAGTACTTC.

This chain connects TRBV5-4 to TRBJ2-1; 8 nucleotides line up with TRBD2. The CDR3 length is 15 residues. V dropped 3 bases and J dropped 5; count of bases not matched to a gene: 7. Germline values: CDR1 SGHNT, CDR2 YYREEE (reference sequence). The CDR3 region has the DNA TGTGCCAGCAGCTGGGTGCGGGGGGCCAACAATGAGCAGTTCTTC. This sequence encodes CASSWVRGANNEQFF.

The chain links TRBV27 to TRBJ1-2, with TRBD1 as a possible D gene (6 bases). This CDR3 region has 15 residues. Germline loops: CDR1 MNHEY, CDR2 SMNVEV (reference sequence). Trimming stripped 0 bases from V and 4 bases from J, with 12 bases between. This chain's CDR3 is CASSLSGGGRYGYTF. For the CDR3, the DNA is TGTGCCAGCAGTTTATCGGGGGGCGGTCGCTATGGCTACACCTTC.

The chain is built from TRBV7-6 and TRBJ1-2, with TRBD1 matching 9 bases. Looked up from germline, CDR1 is SGHVS and CDR2 is FNYEAQ. V was clipped by 5 bases and J by 6 bases; unmatched bases: 4. CDR3 length: 13 residues. The CDR3 sequence: CASSTWDRDGYTF. For the CDR3, the DNA is TGTGCCAGCAGCACATGGGACAGGGATGGCTACACCTTC.

This chain uses TRBV7-8 with TRBJ2-5, with 11 bases identical to TRBD2. CDR1 SGHVS and CDR2 FQNEAQ come from the germline V gene. The V gene end was trimmed by 1 base and the J gene end by 5 bases; junction bases not matched to a gene: 12. The CDR3 spans 18 residues. The CDR3 sequence: CASSLEVAGGPIPETQYF. The DNA for the CDR3 is TGTGCCAGCAGCTTAGAGGTAGCGGGGGGGCCGATTCCGGAGACCCAGTACTTC.

The chain has TRBV29-1 and TRBJ2-1; 7 bases agree with TRBD1. The germline gives CDR1 SQVTM, CDR2 ANQGSEA. The CDR3 contains 16 residues. The junction had 9 bases not matched to a gene; V was cut back by 0 bases and J by 4 bases. CDR3 bases: TGCAGCGTTGAAGAGGTGGGACAGCTAATGTACAATGAGCAGTTCTTC. Encoded protein: CSVEEVGQLMYNEQFF.

In the case of this clone: In the same sample, other DNA sequences code for this CDR3. The chain's CDR3 is CASSPGQGAYEQYF. The CDR3 DNA follows: TGTGCCAGCAGCCCTGGACAGGGGGCCTACGAGCAGTACTTC. This chain links TRBV5-4 with TRBJ2-7, with 10 bases identical to TRBD1. This CDR3 has 14 residues. Germline trimming cut 4 bases from V and 2 bases from J; bases unmatched to any gene: 3. From germline, CDR1 is SGHNT and CDR2 YYREEE (reference sequence).

The chain carries TRBV6-1 and TRBJ2-7; D gene ambiguous. The CDR3 sequence is 11 residues long. The germline V gene has CDR1 MNHNS and CDR2 SASEGT. V was clipped by 3 bases and J by 7 bases, with 7 bases between them. This chain's CDR3 is CASSERQEQYF. CDR3 DNA sequence: TGTGCCAGCAGTGAGCGGCAGGAGCAGTACTTC.

V usage is TRBV2 and J usage is TRBJ1-5, with a tentative D call TRBD1 (5 bases). The CDR3 is made up of 15 amino acids. The V end lost 8 bases, the J end lost 0 bases, and 14 bases lay between the germline ends. From germline, CDR1 is SNHLY and CDR2 FYNNEI. The CDR3 is CASGPAGFSNQPQHF. DNA of the CDR3: TGTGCCAGCGGCCCCGCAGGGTTTAGCAATCAGCCCCAGCATTTT.

CDR3 amino acids: CASSPVSGGSYEQFF. DNA of the CDR3: TGTGCCAGCAGCCCAGTTAGCGGGGGGTCCTATGAGCAGTTCTTC. This sequence joins TRBV7-2 and TRBJ2-1; 10 bases match TRBD2. Germline-derived CDR1 and CDR2 are SGHTA and FQGNSA. This CDR3 has 15 residues. Trimming removed 5 bases from V and 8 bases from J; junction bases left unmatched: 9.